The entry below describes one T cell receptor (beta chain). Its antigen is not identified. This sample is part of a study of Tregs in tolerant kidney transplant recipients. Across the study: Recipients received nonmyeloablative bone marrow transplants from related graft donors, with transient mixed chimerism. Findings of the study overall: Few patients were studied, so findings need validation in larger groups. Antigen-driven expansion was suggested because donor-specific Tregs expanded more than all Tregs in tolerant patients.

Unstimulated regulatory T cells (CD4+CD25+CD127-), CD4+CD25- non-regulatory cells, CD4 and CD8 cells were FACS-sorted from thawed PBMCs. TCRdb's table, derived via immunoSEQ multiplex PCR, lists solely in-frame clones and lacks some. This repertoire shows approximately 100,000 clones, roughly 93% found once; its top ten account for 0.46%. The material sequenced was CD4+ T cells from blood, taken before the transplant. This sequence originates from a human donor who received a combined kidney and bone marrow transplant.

CDR3 nucleotides: TGTGCCAGCAGCCAAGAATCCCCTAGCGGGAGGGCCTATGAGCAGTTCTTC. Translation: CASSQESPSGRAYEQFF. The V call is TRBV4-2, the J call TRBJ2-1; 12 bases match TRBD2. Per the germline V gene, CDR1 is LGHNA and CDR2 is YNFKEQ. The CDR3 consists of 17 residues. Trimming removed 0 bases from V and 8 bases from J; junction bases left unmatched: 8.